The following is a T cell receptor (beta chain) sequence with its context. Its antigen remains unidentified. Base-call qualities are not available, and no considerably larger clone is one nucleotide away. Sequencing took place on an Illumina HiSeq 2500. Quantitative 5'-RACE with molecular barcodes was used to prepare TCR beta libraries. For the original study's pipeline: Disease-linked TCR variants were identified with a new computational method built on a probabilistic model of VDJ rearrangement. TCRdb applied fastp at Q25 and MiXCR to the public reads, then kept only in-frame beta chains. Each entry is one CDR3 protein sequence, shown with its most common DNA and genes. Clone size and V and J calls follow TCRdb, not the original study. The sample profile shows roughly 150,000 distinct CDR3 sequences; around a tenth of them were found once. The biggest ten clones account for about 14% of the sample.

These data originate in a study of CD8 T cells in ankylosing spondylitis (dated by TCRdb to 2016 to 2017). About the investigation overall: The study profiled T cell receptor beta repertoires in healthy donors and ankylosing spondylitis patients to find disease-linked TCR variants. In total, the full study cohort was made up of 85 to 140 healthy donors and 25 or so ankylosing spondylitis patients. Samples of peripheral blood were taken, and for ankylosing spondylitis patients, synovial fluid was collected as well. On the study overall, not on this receptor specifically: A CD8+ phenotype was shown by the disease-linked clones, which were found at relatively low frequencies in peripheral blood. A TCR beta motif of about 8 highly homologous amino acid variants appeared characteristic of blood from ankylosing spondylitis patients. Some motif variants had previously been reported in the synovial fluid and blood of reactive arthritis patients, which suggests shared mechanisms of disease initiation. According to the report, matched synovial fluid samples from ankylosing spondylitis patients were significantly enriched for the disease-linked clones.

This TCR derives from a female donor with ankylosing spondylitis or in good health (not recorded which). Input material: blood, either unsorted or a sorted T cell fraction (not recorded which).

The DNA is as follows: TGTGCCAGCAGCTTAGATCCAGACAGGCCGTTTTCTTCCTTAGCTTTCTTT. It is translated as CASSLDPDRPFSSLAFF. The chain employs TRBV11-2 and TRBJ1-1; D gene: possibly TRBD1, on 6 matching bases. CDR1 and CDR2 (SGHAT, FQNNGV) derive from the germline V gene. V is reduced by 0 bases and J by 10 bases, leaving a spacing of 24 bases between them. The CDR3 sequence holds 17 residues, the cysteine and phenylalanine included. Solely the CDR3 DNA is kept, with 51 bases framed from the first base.